This TCR beta chain was captured in a study of cytomegalovirus exposure and HLA in healthy donors. Overall study findings and caveats: Researchers counted 164 TCR beta chains as cytomegalovirus-associated. In vitro experiments confirmed that three CMV-associated chains were specific for CMV antigens. Rarity characterized most TCR sequences, yet some public TCRs appeared in many donors.

Worth noting for this clone: Its antigen is undetermined.

The repertoire was sequenced with immunoSEQ multiplex PCR; TCRdb's copy has only in-frame clones and lacks some. The table has 80,000 to 100,000 clones, 87% seen once. The donors were in the roughly 130-subject validation cohort; that cohort was separate from the roughly 730-subject first cohort. V was shortened by 4 bases and J by 0 bases, with 12 bases between the two germline ends. Looked up from germline, CDR1 is LNHNV and CDR2 is YYDKDF (reference sequence). The CDR3 runs to 15 residues. Sequenced input: PBMCs. V gene TRBV15 combines with J gene TRBJ1-2; D perhaps matches TRBD1 (6 bases). The source is a woman younger than 45 in good health and CMV-seronegative. DNA of the CDR3: TGTGCCACCAGCACTGGACAGTTTCCTAACTATGGCTACACCTTC. Protein sequence: CATSTGQFPNYGYTF.